The rows below give T cell receptor beta chains drawn from one sample of a study of blood T cells in healthy people across ages. TCRdb re-derived calls from the 5' RACE reads in MiXCR, one entry per CDR3 protein. The sample has 540,000 or so distinct CDR3 sequences; around 50% are singletons. Sequencing used blood. The receptor source for this set is a man older than 75 in good health. CDR3s include the opening cysteine and the closing phenylalanine or tryptophan. A D gene is named only where the DNA matches it firmly. Only some rows state a clone size, as once, few, many or a class for expanded clones.

few	TRBV7-2	TRBJ2-5	TRBD2	CASSLSSSGGVETQYF	TGTGCCAGCAGCTTATCCTCTAGCGGAGGTGTGGAGACCCAGTACTTC
few	TRBV27	TRBJ2-7	.	CASKNELYEQYF	TGTGCCAGCAAGAACGAACTCTACGAGCAGTACTTC
.	TRBV5-1	TRBJ2-7	.	CASSSRGLPYEQYF	TGCGCCAGCAGCTCCCGGGGTCTCCCTTACGAGCAGTACTTC
.	TRBV2	TRBJ2-5	.	CASRTRTGTTRQTQYF	TGTGCCAGCCGAACACGGACCGGGACAACGCGGCAGACCCAGTACTTC
many	TRBV6-2/TRBV6-3	TRBJ2-3	.	CASRRIQRSTDTQYF	TGTGCCAGCAGACGAATCCAGAGGAGCACAGATACGCAGTATTTT
.	TRBV29-1	TRBJ2-3	.	CSVEPSGAPDTQYF	TGCAGCGTTGAGCCCAGCGGTGCCCCAGATACGCAGTATTTT
.	TRBV6-2/TRBV6-3	TRBJ2-5	.	CATETGAETQYF	TGTGCCACGGAAACGGGGGCAGAGACCCAGTACTTC
many	TRBV6-5	TRBJ2-1	.	CASSYATRAYEQFF	TGTGCCAGCAGTTACGCGACCAGGGCCTATGAGCAGTTCTTC
.	TRBV12-3/TRBV12-4	TRBJ2-1	TRBD1	CASSRPGQGLIEQFF	TGTGCCAGCAGCCGACCGGGACAGGGGTTGATTGAGCAGTTCTTC
.	TRBV9	TRBJ2-7	TRBD1	CASSAGTGGTEQYF	TGTGCCAGCAGCGCCGGGACAGGGGGCACCGAGCAGTACTTC
few	TRBV6-5	TRBJ2-2	.	CASSPTRANTGELFF	TGTGCCAGCAGTCCGACAAGGGCGAACACCGGGGAGCTGTTTTTT
.	TRBV7-9	TRBJ2-7	.	CASSLIMTGQSYEQYF	TGTGCCAGCAGCTTAATTATGACAGGTCAGTCCTACGAGCAGTACTTC
.	TRBV20-1	TRBJ1-1	.	CSATGAFF	TGCAGTGCTACCGGCGCTTTCTTT
once	TRBV7-2	TRBJ2-5	TRBD1	CASSLDPSGRGRGTQYF	TGTGCCAGCAGCTTAGACCCATCGGGCAGGGGGCGGGGGACCCAGTACTTC
.	TRBV4-3	TRBJ2-1	.	CASSQDTGLSYYNEQFF	TGCGCCAGCAGCCAAGATACGGGACTCAGTTACTACAATGAGCAGTTCTTC
.	TRBV7-2	TRBJ2-4	TRBD1	CASSLSLGTGGIQYF	TGTGCCAGCAGCTTGTCTTTAGGGACAGGAGGCATTCAGTACTTC
few	TRBV7-2	TRBJ2-7	.	CASSLEGSSYEQYF	TGCGCCAGCAGCTTGGAGGGGAGCTCCTACGAGCAGTACTTC
few	TRBV20-1	TRBJ2-3	.	CSARSGGADLATDTQYF	TGCAGTGCTAGATCCGGGGGCGCTGATTTAGCAACAGATACGCAGTATTTT
few	TRBV7-9	TRBJ2-1	.	CASSSGAGQFF	TGTGCCAGCAGCTCCGGGGCTGGGCAGTTCTTC
.	TRBV29-1	TRBJ2-1	.	CSVGSYNGQFF	TGCAGCGTTGGCAGCTACAATGGGCAGTTCTTC
few	TRBV7-2	TRBJ2-7	.	CASSVRGTAYEEQYF	TGTGCCAGCAGTGTGAGGGGGACTGCCTACGAAGAGCAGTACTTC
.	TRBV10-3	TRBJ2-4	TRBD1	CAIKAGQGQRVDEQYF	TGTGCCATCAAAGCCGGACAGGGGCAGAGGGTCGATGAGCAGTACTTC
few	TRBV20-1	TRBJ2-3	.	CSATGTGDLDTQYF	TGCAGTGCAACCGGGACGGGGGATCTAGATACGCAGTATTTT
once	TRBV19	TRBJ2-1	TRBD1	CASSITPGQLYNEQFF	TGTGCCAGTAGTATTACCCCGGGACAGCTATACAATGAGCAGTTCTTC
.	TRBV7-2	TRBJ2-7	.	CASTLDHEQYF	TGTGCCAGCACCCTAGACCACGAGCAGTACTTC
.	TRBV11-1	TRBJ2-5	TRBD1	CASSSPGQDIGKTQYF	TGTGCCAGCAGCTCCCCCGGACAGGACATCGGGAAGACCCAGTACTTC
.	TRBV14	TRBJ1-4	.	CASSQAGDRNEKLFF	TGTGCCAGCAGCCAAGCGGGGGATCGGAATGAAAAACTGTTTTTT
once	TRBV5-5	TRBJ1-2	.	CASSARGPYGYTF	TGTGCCAGCAGCGCCAGGGGACCCTATGGCTACACCTTC
.	TRBV7-2	TRBJ2-1	.	CASSLETSSNEQFF	TGTGCCAGCAGCCTAGAGACATCCTCCAATGAGCAGTTCTTC